This is a list of T cell receptor beta chains from one sample in a study of Graves' ophthalmopathy and Graves' hyperthyroidism. TCRdb reprocessed the multiplex PCR reads via MiXCR and lists one record per CDR3 protein. Of about 500,000 distinct CDR3 sequences in the sample, roughly 14% are singletons; the top ten hold over 8%. Sequencing input: blood. These receptor sequences come from a woman younger than 45 with Graves' ophthalmopathy. Both conserved end residues are part of each CDR3. A D gene is named only where the DNA matches it firmly. Not every row has a clone size; where given, it reads once, few, many or a size class.

-,TRBV12-3/TRBV12-4,TRBJ1-1,-,TGTGCCAGCAGTTACGCACGGGGGCTGTATGAAGCTTTCTTT,CASSYARGLYEAFF
many,TRBV12-3/TRBV12-4,TRBJ1-5,TRBD1,TGTGCCAGCAGTTTAAAAGGGGGCAGGGGTGGTCAGCCCCAGCATTTT,CASSLKGGRGGQPQHF
-,TRBV11-1,TRBJ1-1,TRBD1,TGTGCCAGCAGCCCCGACAGGGGGCGCGACACTGAAGCTTTCTTT,CASSPDRGRDTEAFF
many,TRBV6-1,TRBJ2-7,TRBD1,TGTGCCAGCAGTCAAGACAGGGACCCTTACGAGCAGTACTTC,CASSQDRDPYEQYF
many,TRBV5-1,TRBJ1-2,-,TGCGCCAGCAGCCAGGCAGGAGGCTATGGCTACACCTTC,CASSQAGGYGYTF
many,TRBV6-1,TRBJ1-1,-,TGTGCCAGCAGTGAAGCCCCAGGGGACCTGAACACTGAAGCTTTCTTT,CASSEAPGDLNTEAFF
many,TRBV20-1,TRBJ2-7,-,TGCAGTGCTAGGTTAGGGGGCTACGAGCAGTACTTC,CSARLGGYEQYF
few,TRBV6-1,TRBJ1-1,-,TGTGCCAGCAGTGAAGAAAGGGCCAGTTGGATAAACACTGAAGCTTTCTTT,CASSEERASWINTEAFF
many,TRBV10-3,TRBJ1-1,-,TGTGCCATCCAGAACAGCATGGGTGGCACTGAAGCTTTCTTT,CAIQNSMGGTEAFF
many,TRBV7-9,TRBJ1-1,-,TGTGCCAGCACCCCCGTCGACCTGAGCACTGAAGCTTTCTTT,CASTPVDLSTEAFF
many,TRBV7-2,TRBJ2-5,TRBD2,TGTGCCAGCAGCTTTGTAGCGGGGGGCAGACAAGAGACCCAGTACTTC,CASSFVAGGRQETQYF
few,TRBV24-1,TRBJ2-2,-,TGTGCCACCAGTGATTTATCCGGGGAGCTGTTTTTT,CATSDLSGELFF
many,TRBV15,TRBJ1-1,-,TGTGCCACCAGCAGAGGGGAGAGGTTGGCTGAAGCTTTCTTT,CATSRGERLAEAFF
-,TRBV30,TRBJ1-1,TRBD1,TGTGCCTGGAGTACCGCCGACAGGGAAAGTTACACTGAAGCTTTCTTT,CAWSTADRESYTEAFF
many,TRBV19,TRBJ1-1,-,TGTGCCAGTAGTAGCCGTCGGAGGGGGAACACTGAAGCTTTCTTT,CASSSRRRGNTEAFF
many,TRBV2,TRBJ1-2,TRBD1,TGTGCCAGCAGTGGCCCGTGGACAGGGGACGCGAAAGGCTACACCTTC,CASSGPWTGDAKGYTF
many,TRBV12-3/TRBV12-4,TRBJ2-7,-,TGTGCCAGCAGTTTTGCCAGAGAGTACGAGCAGTACTTC,CASSFAREYEQYF